What follows are 21 T cell receptor beta chains derived from one specimen sequenced in a study of lymphopenia after photon versus proton radiotherapy. Profiling relied on immunoSEQ multiplex PCR, and the TCRdb table lists in-frame clones only, not all of them. The data show roughly 150,000 clones, with about 88% seen just once and around 5.1% held by the top ten. The specimen was peripheral blood, collected from a patient treated with photon-based radiotherapy. These receptor sequences come from a middle-aged man with gastric cancer.

This clone was recorded only once. The CDR3 coding sequence is TGCGCCAGCAGCTTCTACGGGAAAGAGACCGAGCAGTACTTC. Amino acid sequence: CASSFYGKETEQYF. V and J are TRBV5-1 and TRBJ2-7; TRBD2 is a possible D gene (5 bases). V lost 2 bases to trimming and J lost 6 bases, with 15 bases between them. Germline CDR1 reads SGHRS; CDR2 reads YFSETQ. There are 14 residues in the CDR3.

The V call is TRBV18, the J call TRBJ1-2; D unclear. The CDR3 totals 16 residues. V lost 1 base, J lost 4 bases, and 16 bases lay in between. Germline assignment: CDR1 KGHSH and CDR2 LQKENI. The CDR3 loop is CASSPLGGEGLYGYTF. DNA for the CDR3: TGTGCCAGCTCACCACTAGGCGGGGAGGGCCTCTATGGCTACACCTTC.

The rearrangement uses TRBV30 and TRBJ2-5, with D possibly being TRBD1 (5 bases). The CDR3 consists of 13 residues. Trimming stripped 0 bases from V and 3 bases from J, with 8 bases between. CDR1 is GTSNPN, CDR2 SVGIG, per germline (reference sequence). In DNA form, the CDR3 reads TGTGCCTGGAGTGTGGGGCTAGAAGAGACCCAGTACTTC. The encoded protein is CAWSVGLEETQYF.

The gene calls are TRBV28 and TRBJ1-2; tentative D call: TRBD1 (6 bases). The CDR3 consists of 12 residues. Trimming cost V 10 bases and J 4 bases, with 13 bases left between them. CDR1 and CDR2 (germline): MDHEN, SYDVKM. CDR3 sequence reads: CAITTGSYGYTF. The CDR3 DNA follows: TGTGCCATCACCACAGGGAGCTATGGCTACACCTTC.

The V call is TRBV25-1, the J call TRBJ1-1; D may be TRBD1 (5 bases). This CDR3 region has 13 residues. CDR1 MGHDK and CDR2 SYGVNS come from the germline V gene. The V gene lost 4 bases and the J gene lost 0 bases, with 6 bases spanning the gap. The CDR3 DNA is TGTGCCAGCAGTGGGGGGATGAACACTGAAGCTTTCTTT. Translating it yields CASSGGMNTEAFF.

V and J are TRBV27 and TRBJ1-2, with 10 bases that match TRBD1. Per germline, CDR1 MNHEY and CDR2 SMNVEV (reference sequence). Unmatched junction bases numbered 6, after V lost 4 bases and J lost 7 bases. This CDR3 contains 14 residues. For the CDR3, the DNA is TGTGCCAGCAGTTCCCGGGACAGGGGAGGTGGCTACACCTTC. It encodes CASSSRDRGGGYTF.

This chain links TRBV5-1 with TRBJ2-3; 9 nucleotides align to TRBD2. There are 15 residues in the CDR3. V trimming: 5 bases; J trimming: 2 bases; junction bases outside the gene matches: 6. Germline CDR1 SGHRS, CDR2 YFSETQ. CDR3 bases: TGCGCCAGCAGTTATAGCGGGAGCCTCACAGATACGCAGTATTTT. It codes for CASSYSGSLTDTQYF.

This sequence joins TRBV29-1 and TRBJ2-3; 7 nucleotides line up with TRBD1. Germline V gives CDR1 SQVTM, CDR2 ANQGSEA. The CDR3 spans 13 residues. Germline trimming cut 6 bases from V and 1 base from J; bases unmatched to any gene: 4. CDR3: CSVDQGGTDTQYF. Here the CDR3 DNA reads TGCAGCGTCGACCAGGGGGGCACAGATACGCAGTATTTT.

The V call is TRBV30, the J call TRBJ2-3, with TRBD2 as a possible D gene (5 bases). The V end lost 3 bases, the J end lost 8 bases, and 9 bases lay between the germline ends. Germline assignment: CDR1 GTSNPN and CDR2 SVGIG (reference sequence). The CDR3 is made up of 11 amino acids. This CDR3 reads CAWREEGTQYF. The CDR3 DNA reads TGTGCCTGGAGGGAAGAGGGTACGCAGTATTTT.

The CDR3 bases are TGTGCCAGTAGCTGGACAGGGCAGAACACTGAAGCTTTCTTT. This translates into CASSWTGQNTEAFF. This rearrangement joins TRBV19 to TRBJ1-1; the match to TRBD1 covers 8 bases. The CDR3 has 14 residues. Per the germline V gene, CDR1 is LNHDA and CDR2 is SQIVND (reference sequence). Trimming removed 6 bases from V and 1 base from J; junction bases left unmatched: 4. The full variable domain, completed using reference TRBV19 and TRBJ1-1, is DGGITQSPKYLFRKEGQNVTLSCEQNLNHDAMYWYRQDPGQGLRLIYYSQIVNDFQKGDIAEGYSVSREKKESFPLTVTSAQKNPTAFYLCASSWTGQNTEAFFGQGTRLTVV.

This chain links TRBV9 with TRBJ2-2; maybe TRBD2 (6 bases). The V gene's germline CDR1 is SGDLS and CDR2 YYNGEE. V lost 0 bases and J lost 6, with 12 bases in between. The CDR3 sequence is 15 residues long. The chain's CDR3 is CASSVAGEHSGELFF. CDR3 DNA sequence: TGTGCCAGCAGCGTAGCGGGAGAACACTCCGGGGAGCTGTTTTTT.

This chain uses TRBV5-1 with TRBJ2-3; 7 nucleotides line up with TRBD2. Losses at the gene ends were 4 bases for V and 1 base for J; bases not matched to a gene: 6. Germline V gives CDR1 SGHRS, CDR2 YFSETQ. CDR3 length: 15 residues. The CDR3 nucleotides read TGCGCCAGCAGCGGTTTTGCGGGAGGCACAGATACGCAGTATTTT. It is translated as CASSGFAGGTDTQYF. Full variable domain (outside the CDR3, taken from reference TRBV5-1 and TRBJ2-3): KAGVTQTPRYLIKTRGQQVTLSCSPISGHRSVSWYQQTPGQGLQFLFEYFSETQRNKGNFPGRFSGRQFSNSRSEMNVSTLELGDSALYLCASSGFAGGTDTQYFGPGTRLTVL.

V and J are TRBV6-6 and TRBJ1-3; the D gene is possibly TRBD1 (5 bases). The germline V gene has CDR1 MNHNY and CDR2 SVGAGI (reference sequence). The CDR3 totals 13 residues. V was pared by 8 bases and J by 2 bases, with 10 bases between. CDR3 in amino acids: CASQRGAGNTIYF. The CDR3 nucleotides are TGTGCCAGCCAACGGGGGGCTGGAAACACCATATATTTT.

The V gene is TRBV5-1, the J gene TRBJ1-2; D is perhaps TRBD1 (5 bases). The CDR3 extends over 13 amino acids. Trimming left V 0 bases short and J 2 bases short, with 5 bases between. Germline V gene data show CDR1 as SGHRS and CDR2 as YFSETQ. The CDR3 sequence is CASSLEGNYGYTF. The CDR3 bases are TGCGCCAGCAGCTTGGAGGGGAACTATGGCTACACCTTC.

The CDR3 region has the DNA TGTGCCAGCAGCTTAGGGGGCTCTGGGGCCAACGTCCTGACTTTC. This translates into CASSLGGSGANVLTF. V and J are TRBV7-3 and TRBJ2-6; D may match TRBD1 or TRBD2 (5 bases each). V lost 2 bases to trimming and J lost 0 bases, with 5 bases between them. CDR3 length equals 15 residues. CDR1 and CDR2 (germline): SGHTA, FQGTGA.

The rearrangement links TRBV6-6 to TRBJ1-3; D remains unclear. Per germline, CDR1 MNHNY and CDR2 SVGAGI (reference sequence). V dropped 0 bases and J dropped 0 bases, with 9 bases sitting between them. This CDR3 is 16 amino acids long. CDR3 in amino acids: CASSYSARDSGNTIYF. For the CDR3, the DNA is TGTGCCAGCAGTTACTCTGCCCGGGACTCTGGAAACACCATATATTTT.

The chain is built from TRBV5-4 and TRBJ1-2, with 7 positions matching TRBD1. Trimming cost V 2 bases and J 7 bases; bases outside gene matches: 5. Germline-derived CDR1 and CDR2 are SGHNT and YYREEE (reference sequence). There are 13 residues in the CDR3. The CDR3 loop is CASSFTGVGGYTF. CDR3 nucleotide sequence: TGTGCCAGCAGCTTCACAGGGGTGGGTGGCTACACCTTC.

This clone was observed a single time. The V gene is TRBV6-5, the J gene TRBJ2-5; D gene ambiguous. Germline-derived CDR1 and CDR2 are MNHEY and SVGAGI. V lost 4 bases and J 5 bases, leaving 5 bases between the germline ends. This CDR3 contains 11 residues. The CDR3, as DNA: TGTGCCAGCAGTTCACGGGAGACCCAGTACTTC. Its translation is CASSSRETQYF.

Concerning this clone: Distinct nucleotide sequences in the sample also encode this CDR3. V is TRBV18 and J is TRBJ2-7; D tentatively reads TRBD1 or TRBD2 (7 bases each). Germline CDR1 and CDR2: KGHSH and LQKENI. The CDR3 is made up of 14 amino acids. Trimming took 6 bases from V and 4 from J, leaving 16 bases between them. CDR3 residues: CASSPGTAGYEQYF. The CDR3 nucleotides are TGTGCCAGCTCCCCCGGGACAGCGGGGTACGAGCAGTACTTC.

V gene TRBV21-1 combines with J gene TRBJ2-5. TRBV21-1 is reported as a pseudogene. The CDR3 loop spans 15 amino acids. The CDR3 loop reads CASSKAQWMKETQYF. Here the CDR3 DNA reads TGTGCCAGCAGCAAAGCGCAGTGGATGAAAGAGACCCAGTACTTC.

This rearrangement joins TRBV28 to TRBJ2-7; D is perhaps TRBD2 (6 bases). V lost 7 bases to trimming and J lost 0 bases, with 13 bases between them. The CDR3 consists of 14 residues. Germline CDR1 is MDHEN and CDR2 is SYDVKM. CDR3 loop: CASTGRGTSYEQYF. CDR3 DNA sequence: TGTGCCAGCACTGGGCGGGGCACCTCCTACGAGCAGTACTTC.